The rows below give T cell receptor beta chains drawn from one sample of a study of shared clonotypes between healthy human individuals. Profiled with immunoSEQ multiplex PCR; TCRdb holds only in-frame clones, not every one. The sample consists of about 1 million clones, 65% to 75% of them appearing once. Sequences were obtained from memory CD4+ T cells sorted from blood. The origin of the receptors is a man aged 18 to 30 in good health. CDR3s include the opening cysteine and the closing phenylalanine or tryptophan. D genes are given only for firm matches. Size is omitted from some rows. Given values are once, few, many or a class for expanded clones.

d_gene	v_gene	j_gene	abundance	CDR3nt	CDR3aa
TRBD2	TRBV4-1	TRBJ2-3	-	TGCGCCAGCAGCCAAGATTCGGGGGGGTATAGCACAGATACGCAGTATTTT	CASSQDSGGYSTDTQYF
TRBD2	TRBV30	TRBJ2-1	-	TGTGCCTGGTCCCCTCTAGCGGACAATGAGCAGTTCTTC	CAWSPLADNEQFF
-	TRBV18	TRBJ2-5	-	TGTGCCAGCTCCCATAGCGCCTCAAGGACTAAACAAGAGACCCAGTACTTC	CASSHSASRTKQETQYF
TRBD2	TRBV9	TRBJ2-3	-	TGTGCCAGCAGCGCCCAAGCGGGGGGCCTCACAGATACGCAGTATTTT	CASSAQAGGLTDTQYF
-	TRBV9	TRBJ2-5	-	TGTGCCAGCAGCGTAGAGGGGTACCAAGAGACCCAGTACTTC	CASSVEGYQETQYF
-	TRBV10-3	TRBJ2-1	-	TGTGCCATCAATCCACGACTAAACGGTGAGCAGTTCTTC	CAINPRLNGEQFF
TRBD1	TRBV5-1	TRBJ1-2	few	TGCGCCAGCAGCTTCCGGGCCGGGACAGGGGGCTCTGGCTACACCTTC	CASSFRAGTGGSGYTF
TRBD1	TRBV6-6	TRBJ1-1	once	TGTGCCAGCAGTTACAGCCAGGGGGCAAGGGAAGCTTTCTTT	CASSYSQGAREAFF
-	TRBV18	TRBJ2-7	-	TGTGCCAGCTCACGGGACGACTACGAGCAGTACTTC	CASSRDDYEQYF
-	TRBV9	TRBJ2-3	-	TGTGCCAGCAGCCCCGGTGGGGGGTCCGATACGCAGTATTTT	CASSPGGGSDTQYF
-	TRBV30	TRBJ1-2	-	TGTGCCTGGAGCGGGGACAAAGGGGGGCATGGCTACACCTTC	CAWSGDKGGHGYTF
TRBD2	TRBV15	TRBJ2-5	-	TGTGCCACCAGCAGAGTCTTAGCGGGGGGGAACCGGGAGACCCAGTACTTC	CATSRVLAGGNRETQYF
-	TRBV28	TRBJ1-2	-	TGTGCCAGCAGCGGGTTCGAGGGGGGGGACTATGGCTACACCTTC	CASSGFEGGDYGYTF
TRBD1	TRBV9	TRBJ2-7	-	TGTGCCAGCAGCGTAGAAGTCGGACAGGGATACGAGCAGTACTTC	CASSVEVGQGYEQYF
-	TRBV6-5	TRBJ2-4	-	TGTGCCAGCAGTTCCCGATGGGGGACGAAAAACATTCAGTACTTC	CASSSRWGTKNIQYF
-	TRBV2	TRBJ1-2	-	TGTGCCAGCAAGGAGGGCAGCTATGGCTACACCTTC	CASKEGSYGYTF
-	TRBV5-1	TRBJ2-4	-	TGCGCCAGCAGCCACGACGAGTTAGCCAAAAACATTCAGTACTTC	CASSHDELAKNIQYF
-	TRBV5-1	TRBJ2-6	-	TGCGCCAGCAGTCCGGGACACCCCTCTGGGGCCAACGTCCTGACTTTC	CASSPGHPSGANVLTF
TRBD1	TRBV6-5	TRBJ1-5	-	TGTGCCAGCAGCCAGACAGGGGGTCAGCCCCAGCATTTT	CASSQTGGQPQHF
TRBD2	TRBV6-1	TRBJ2-7	-	TGTGCCAGCTACCCTGGGGGGAGGGGAAACGAGCAGTACTTC	CASYPGGRGNEQYF
-	TRBV7-2	TRBJ2-1	-	TGTGCCAGCAGCTTACAAGGGACCCTTTACAATGAGCAGTTCTTC	CASSLQGTLYNEQFF
TRBD1	TRBV19	TRBJ1-6	few	TGTGCCAGTAGTAACCGGGACAGGGGACATTCACCCCTCCACTTT	CASSNRDRGHSPLHF
TRBD1	TRBV7-2	TRBJ1-1	few	TGTGCCAGCAGCTCCGCCACAGGGGGCACTGAAGCTTTCTTT	CASSSATGGTEAFF
-	TRBV7-2	TRBJ2-2	-	TGTGCCAGCAGCCCCCGGCCCGACACCGGGGAGCTGTTTTTT	CASSPRPDTGELFF
-	TRBV5-4	TRBJ2-6	few	TGTGCCAGCAGCTTGGGGGGAAGCTCTGGGGCCAACGTCCTGACTTTC	CASSLGGSSGANVLTF
-	TRBV15	TRBJ1-1	once	TGTGCCACCAGCATAGTGACAGCGGCCCGTGAAGCTTTCTTT	CATSIVTAAREAFF
-	TRBV5-1	TRBJ2-1	few	TGCGCCAGCAGCTCCCGAGGTCTGTCGGGTGAGCAGTTCTTC	CASSSRGLSGEQFF
-	TRBV6-5	TRBJ2-7	-	TGTGCCAGCAGTTACGTCGGCGGAAAGTTAGCCGAGCAGTACTTC	CASSYVGGKLAEQYF
-	TRBV27	TRBJ1-1	-	TGTGCCAGCAGTTTCGGCACTGAAGCTTTCTTT	CASSFGTEAFF
-	TRBV5-6	TRBJ1-5	-	TGTGCCAGCAGTTCCGGAAACACCTACTGGGGCAATCAGCCCCAGCATTTT	CASSSGNTYWGNQPQHF
-	TRBV5-4	TRBJ1-2	once	TGTGCCAGCAGCTCCGGGGGCCAGACAGGAGGCTACACCTTC	CASSSGGQTGGYTF
-	TRBV6-1	TRBJ1-6	many	TGTGCCAGCGGACCCTCACCCCTCCACTTT	CASGPSPLHF
TRBD1	TRBV30	TRBJ2-3	-	TGTGCCTGGAACAGGGGGACAGATACGCAGTATTTT	CAWNRGTDTQYF
-	TRBV11-3	TRBJ2-5	-	TGTGCCAGCAGCGCGTGGGGGCGAGAGACCCAGTACTTC	CASSAWGRETQYF
-	TRBV5-8	TRBJ1-5	-	TGTGCCAGCAGCTCCGGCAACAGGGTCGTGAATCAGCCCCAGCATTTT	CASSSGNRVVNQPQHF
-	TRBV7-2	TRBJ2-3	-	TGTGCCAGCAGCTTAAGGGGAATGGTCTCTGATACGCAGTATTTT	CASSLRGMVSDTQYF